The sequence of this TCR beta chain was determined in a study of T-cell reconstitution after alpha-beta-depleted transplantation in children. General study points: T-cell numbers and diversity, one year after transplant, stemmed largely from T cells that were newly produced. Some patients showed high day-60 TCRbeta diversity, which derived from surviving recipient T cells and thymic progenitors. Several hundred expanded graft clones reportedly supplied alpha-beta T cells about two months after transplant.

For this clonotype: No antigen is known for it.

Preparing the TCRbeta library involved the use of unique molecular identifiers. TCRdb re-derived calls from the PCR reads in MiXCR, one entry per CDR3 protein. The sample has 300,000 to 350,000 distinct CDR3 sequences; about a quarter are singletons. Germline V gene data show CDR1 as LGHDT and CDR2 as YNNKEL (reference sequence). V was shortened by 4 bases and J by 7 bases, with 22 bases between the two germline ends. CDR3 length equals 16 residues. The sample in question was PBMCs, mostly from graft donor cells, obtained 180 days after TCRalphabeta/CD19-depleted stem cell transplant. The rearrangement links TRBV3-1 to TRBJ2-5; D possibly uses TRBD1 or TRBD2 (5 bases each). This sequence was found in a male patient younger than 18 who had a stem cell transplant for acute lymphoblastic leukemia, so the T cells may come from the graft donor. This CDR3 is CASSLWPGPGHGTQYF. DNA of the CDR3: TGTGCCAGCAGCCTGTGGCCGGGACCGGGGCATGGGACCCAGTACTTC.